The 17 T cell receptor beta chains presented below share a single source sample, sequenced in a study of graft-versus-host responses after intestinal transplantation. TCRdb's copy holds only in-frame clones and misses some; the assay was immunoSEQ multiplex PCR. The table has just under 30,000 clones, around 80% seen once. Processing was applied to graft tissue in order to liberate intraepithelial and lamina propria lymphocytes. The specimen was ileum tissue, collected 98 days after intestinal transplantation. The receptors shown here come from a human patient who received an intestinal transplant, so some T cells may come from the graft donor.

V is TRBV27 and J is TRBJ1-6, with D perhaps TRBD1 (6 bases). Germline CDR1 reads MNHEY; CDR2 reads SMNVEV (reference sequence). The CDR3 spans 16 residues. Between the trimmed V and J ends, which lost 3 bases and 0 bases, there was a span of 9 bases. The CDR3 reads CASSFIQGSYNSPLHF. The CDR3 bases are TGTGCCAGCAGTTTTATACAGGGCTCCTATAATTCACCCCTCCACTTT.

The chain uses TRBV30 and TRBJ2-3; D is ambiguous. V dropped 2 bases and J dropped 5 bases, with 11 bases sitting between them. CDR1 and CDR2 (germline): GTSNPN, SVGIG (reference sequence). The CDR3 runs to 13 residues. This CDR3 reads CAWSNGFEDTQYF. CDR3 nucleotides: TGTGCCTGGAGTAATGGTTTTGAAGATACGCAGTATTTT.

The CDR3 reads CASSFSLGNTEAFF. CDR3 DNA: TGTGCCAGCAGTTTTTCCCTCGGGAACACTGAAGCTTTCTTT. The chain links TRBV27 to TRBJ1-1; D unresolved. The germline gives CDR1 MNHEY, CDR2 SMNVEV (reference sequence). Trimming stripped 3 bases from V and 1 base from J, with 9 bases between. CDR3 length: 14 residues.

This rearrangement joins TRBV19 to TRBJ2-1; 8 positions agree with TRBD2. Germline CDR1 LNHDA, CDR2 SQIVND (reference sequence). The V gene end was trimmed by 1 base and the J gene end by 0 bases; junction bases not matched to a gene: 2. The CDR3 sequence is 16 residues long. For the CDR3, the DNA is TGTGCCAGTAGTATAGGGACTAGCTCCTCCTACAATGAGCAGTTCTTC. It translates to CASSIGTSSSYNEQFF. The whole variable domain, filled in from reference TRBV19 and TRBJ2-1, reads DGGITQSPKYLFRKEGQNVTLSCEQNLNHDAMYWYRQDPGQGLRLIYYSQIVNDFQKGDIAEGYSVSREKKESFPLTVTSAQKNPTAFYLCASSIGTSSSYNEQFFGPGTRLTVL.

The DNA for the CDR3 is TGTGCCAGCAGTTTAGGTCCGAACACCGGGGAGCTGTTTTTT. It is translated as CASSLGPNTGELFF. V and J are TRBV6-5 and TRBJ2-2; no reliable D call. V lost 4 bases to trimming and J lost 0 bases, with 6 bases between them. The germline gives CDR1 MNHEY, CDR2 SVGAGI. The CDR3 runs 14 residues.

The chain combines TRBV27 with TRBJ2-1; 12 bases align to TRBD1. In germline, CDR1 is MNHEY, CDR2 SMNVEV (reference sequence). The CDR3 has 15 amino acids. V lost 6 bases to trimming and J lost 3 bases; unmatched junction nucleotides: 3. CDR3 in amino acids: CASSGTGGLYNEQFF. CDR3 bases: TGTGCCAGCAGCGGGACAGGGGGCCTCTACAATGAGCAGTTCTTC.

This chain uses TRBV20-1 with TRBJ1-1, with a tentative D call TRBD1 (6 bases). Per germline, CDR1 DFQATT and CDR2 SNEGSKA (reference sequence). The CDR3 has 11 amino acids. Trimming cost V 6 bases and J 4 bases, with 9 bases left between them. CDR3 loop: CSASGATEAFF. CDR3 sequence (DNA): TGCAGTGCCTCAGGGGCCACTGAAGCTTTCTTT.

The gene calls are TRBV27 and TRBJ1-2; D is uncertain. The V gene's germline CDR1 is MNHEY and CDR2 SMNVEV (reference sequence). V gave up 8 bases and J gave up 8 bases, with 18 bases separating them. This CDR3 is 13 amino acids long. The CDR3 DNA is TGTGCCAGCTCACACTCCTACCTCGTGGGCTACACCTTC. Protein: CASSHSYLVGYTF.

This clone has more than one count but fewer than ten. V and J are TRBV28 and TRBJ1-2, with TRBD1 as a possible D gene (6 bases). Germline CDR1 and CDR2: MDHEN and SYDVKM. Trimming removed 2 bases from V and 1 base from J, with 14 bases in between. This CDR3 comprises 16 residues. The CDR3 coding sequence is TGTGCCAGCAGTTTAATGGTGGGCAGGGGTAACTATGGCTACACCTTC. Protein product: CASSLMVGRGNYGYTF.

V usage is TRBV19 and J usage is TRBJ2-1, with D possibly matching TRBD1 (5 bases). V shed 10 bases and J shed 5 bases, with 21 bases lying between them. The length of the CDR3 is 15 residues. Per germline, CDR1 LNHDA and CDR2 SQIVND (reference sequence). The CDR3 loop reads CATGMAVVSHNEQFF. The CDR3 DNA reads TGTGCCACAGGGATGGCCGTGGTATCCCACAATGAGCAGTTCTTC.

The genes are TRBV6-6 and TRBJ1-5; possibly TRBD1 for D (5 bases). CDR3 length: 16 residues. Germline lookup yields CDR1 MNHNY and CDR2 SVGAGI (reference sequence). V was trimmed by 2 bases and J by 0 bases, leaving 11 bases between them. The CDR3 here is CASSYGQGYSNQPQHF. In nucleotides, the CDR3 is TGTGCCAGCAGTTACGGTCAGGGATATAGCAATCAGCCCCAGCATTTT.

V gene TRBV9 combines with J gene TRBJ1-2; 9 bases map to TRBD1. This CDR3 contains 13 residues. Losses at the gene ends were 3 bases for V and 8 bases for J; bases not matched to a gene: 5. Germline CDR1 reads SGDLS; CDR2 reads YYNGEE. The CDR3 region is CASSASTGGGYTF. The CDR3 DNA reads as TGTGCCAGCAGCGCGTCGACAGGGGGAGGCTACACCTTC.

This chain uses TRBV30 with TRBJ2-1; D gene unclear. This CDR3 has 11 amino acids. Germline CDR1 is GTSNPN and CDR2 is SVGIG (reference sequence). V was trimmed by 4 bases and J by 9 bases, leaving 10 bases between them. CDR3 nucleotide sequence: TGTGCCTGGAAGGTGGGGTTTGAGCAGTTCTTC. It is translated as CAWKVGFEQFF. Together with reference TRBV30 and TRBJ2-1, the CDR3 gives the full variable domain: SQTIHQWPATLVQPVGSPLSLECTVEGTSNPNLYWYRQAAGRGLQLLFYSVGIGQISSEVPQNLSASRPQDRQFILSSKKLLLSDSGFYLCAWKVGFEQFFGPGTRLTVL.

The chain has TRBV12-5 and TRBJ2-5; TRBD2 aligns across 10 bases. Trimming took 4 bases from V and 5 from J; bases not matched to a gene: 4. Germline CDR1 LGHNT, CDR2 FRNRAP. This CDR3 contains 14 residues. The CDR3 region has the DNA TGTGCTAGTGGTTCAGCGGGGGGGCTGGAGACCCAGTACTTC. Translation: CASGSAGGLETQYF.

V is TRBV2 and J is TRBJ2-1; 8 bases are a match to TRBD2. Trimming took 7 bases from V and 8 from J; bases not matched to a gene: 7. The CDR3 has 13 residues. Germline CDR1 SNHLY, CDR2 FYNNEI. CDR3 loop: CASTSGSFYEQFF. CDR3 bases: TGTGCCAGCACTAGCGGGTCTTTTTATGAGCAGTTCTTC. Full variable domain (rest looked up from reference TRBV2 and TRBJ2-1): EPEVTQTPSHQVTQMGQEVILRCVPISNHLYFYWYRQILGQKVEFLVSFYNNEISEKSEIFDDQFSVERPDGSNFTLKIRSTKLEDSAMYFCASTSGSFYEQFFGPGTRLTVL.

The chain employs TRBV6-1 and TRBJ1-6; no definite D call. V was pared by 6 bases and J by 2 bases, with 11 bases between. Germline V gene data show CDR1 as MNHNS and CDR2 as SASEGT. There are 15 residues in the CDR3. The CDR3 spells CASRNPGPYNSPLHF. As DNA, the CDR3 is TGTGCCAGCAGGAACCCCGGACCCTATAATTCACCCCTCCACTTT.

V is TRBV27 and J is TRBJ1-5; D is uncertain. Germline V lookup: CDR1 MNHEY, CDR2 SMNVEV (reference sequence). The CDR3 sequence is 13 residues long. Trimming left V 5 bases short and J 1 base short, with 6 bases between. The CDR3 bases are TGTGCCAGCAGTCAGGACAGCAATCAGCCCCAGCATTTT. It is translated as CASSQDSNQPQHF.